This is a list of T cell receptor beta chains from one sample in a study of T cell responses to AZD1222 COVID-19 vaccine. TCRdb's copy holds only in-frame clones and misses some; the assay was immunoSEQ multiplex PCR. The data contain about 140,000 clones, more than 80% of them singletons. The sample was peripheral blood, taken on day 0 of AZD1222 vaccination. The receptors stem from an adult in good health. The CDR3 runs from the conserved cysteine through the conserved F or W.

V: TRBV5-1; J: TRBJ1-2; CDR3: CASSFGANYGYTF
V: TRBV5-1; J: TRBJ1-6; CDR3: CASSKPTPGSPLHF
V: TRBV28; J: TRBJ1-2; CDR3: CASGSGRVYGYTF
V: TRBV5-5; J: TRBJ2-7; CDR3: CASSPWAVAYEQYF
V: TRBV3-1/TRBV3-2; J: TRBJ2-3; CDR3: CASSPAPTGSLTDTQYF
V: TRBV28; J: TRBJ1-6; CDR3: CASSRQGDSPLHF
V: TRBV19; J: TRBJ1-5; CDR3: CASKYFNQPQHF
V: TRBV28; J: TRBJ2-1; CDR3: CASSSPGAFNEQFF
V: TRBV27; J: TRBJ1-6; CDR3: CASSADRVGTSPLHF
V: TRBV5-6; J: TRBJ1-1; CDR3: CASSLTGTREAFF
V: TRBV30; J: TRBJ1-5; CDR3: CAWSPGPTPYSNQPQHF
V: TRBV6-2/TRBV6-3; J: TRBJ2-3; CDR3: CASSYAGSTDTQYF
V: TRBV14; J: TRBJ2-7; CDR3: CASSRMGQSYEQYF
V: TRBV5-1; J: TRBJ2-1; CDR3: CASSLEGAHNEQFF
V: TRBV3-1/TRBV3-2; J: TRBJ2-6; CDR3: CASSLSRGAGANVLTF
V: TRBV2; J: TRBJ2-3; CDR3: CASSGRFRSDTQYF
V: TRBV6-2/TRBV6-3; J: TRBJ2-2; CDR3: CASSLAGGTGELFF
V: TRBV19; J: TRBJ2-5; CDR3: CASSALGGRETQYF
V: TRBV30; J: TRBJ2-7; CDR3: CAWGSMRPFSYEQYF
V: TRBV3-1/TRBV3-2; J: TRBJ1-2; CDR3: CASSHSTGTLVNYGYTF
V: TRBV24-1; J: TRBJ2-7; CDR3: CATSPGTRAEQYF
V: TRBV7-8; J: TRBJ1-3; CDR3: CASSLDLAAQRNTIYF
V: TRBV28; J: TRBJ1-2; CDR3: CASSAPGVYGYTF
V: TRBV9; J: TRBJ2-5; CDR3: CASSVGLAGGETQYF
V: TRBV5-1; J: TRBJ2-7; CDR3: CASSYRDISYEQYF
V: TRBV5-1; J: TRBJ1-1; CDR3: CASTLGQGLNTEAFF
V: TRBV4-2; J: TRBJ2-5; CDR3: CASRPEGGDTETQYF
V: TRBV28; J: TRBJ1-1; CDR3: CAIRKGGLANTEAFF
V: TRBV30; J: TRBJ2-7; CDR3: CAWSRQGGYEQYF
V: TRBV28; J: TRBJ2-7; CDR3: CASADGVGFYEQYF
V: TRBV14; J: TRBJ2-2; CDR3: CASSHPRAPGQGNTGELFF
V: TRBV4-1; J: TRBJ1-6; CDR3: CASSQSGTYNSPLHF
V: TRBV12-3/TRBV12-4; J: TRBJ1-5; CDR3: CASTGTEGQPQHF
V: TRBV18; J: TRBJ1-2; CDR3: CASSPPAGASNYGYTF
V: TRBV5-1; J: TRBJ2-7; CDR3: CASSLTAAYEQYF
V: TRBV28; J: TRBJ1-2; CDR3: CASRTGSYGYTF
V: TRBV10-3; J: TRBJ2-2; CDR3: CAISGAGGDTGELFF
V: TRBV7-8; J: TRBJ1-2; CDR3: CASSLTGSYGYTF
V: TRBV5-6; J: TRBJ1-4; CDR3: CASSLGTREKLFF
V: TRBV6-5; J: TRBJ2-7; CDR3: CASSSGTEAYEQYF
V: TRBV9; J: TRBJ1-1; CDR3: CASSVGSGAYFEAFF
V: TRBV6-5; J: TRBJ1-6; CDR3: CASARNGQGDSPLHF
V: TRBV4-1; J: TRBJ2-7; CDR3: CASSQDPEQVISYEQYF
V: TRBV5-1; J: TRBJ1-1; CDR3: CASSFGFGGRRDTEAFF
V: TRBV14; J: TRBJ1-3; CDR3: CASSQDRPRRGVGFMSGNTIYF
V: TRBV5-1; J: TRBJ2-5; CDR3: CASSWGGSETQYF
V: TRBV7-9; J: TRBJ1-4; CDR3: CASSRHSRGADEKLFF
V: TRBV19; J: TRBJ2-6; CDR3: CASIDSPGANVLTF
V: TRBV7-3; J: TRBJ2-3; CDR3: CASSPNGDRRDTQYF
V: TRBV9; J: TRBJ1-6; CDR3: CASSVETGNSPLHF
V: TRBV16; J: TRBJ1-2; CDR3: CASSQSPAYGYTF
V: TRBV5-6; J: TRBJ1-6; CDR3: CASSLINRGGSYNSPLHF
V: TRBV27; J: TRBJ1-6; CDR3: CASSLSSPGSAYNSPLHF
V: TRBV6-1; J: TRBJ2-1; CDR3: CASSDDSHNEQFF
V: TRBV9; J: TRBJ1-2; CDR3: CASSVGDRALDGYTF
V: TRBV18; J: TRBJ1-5; CDR3: CASSPGGSNQPQHF
V: TRBV5-6; J: TRBJ2-7; CDR3: CASSSGTGKREQYF
V: TRBV7-3; J: TRBJ1-1; CDR3: CASSLTRQGAGTEAFF
V: TRBV5-1; J: TRBJ1-1; CDR3: CASSPRTANTEAFF
V: TRBV4-1; J: TRBJ1-5; CDR3: CASSQDPGATANQPQHF